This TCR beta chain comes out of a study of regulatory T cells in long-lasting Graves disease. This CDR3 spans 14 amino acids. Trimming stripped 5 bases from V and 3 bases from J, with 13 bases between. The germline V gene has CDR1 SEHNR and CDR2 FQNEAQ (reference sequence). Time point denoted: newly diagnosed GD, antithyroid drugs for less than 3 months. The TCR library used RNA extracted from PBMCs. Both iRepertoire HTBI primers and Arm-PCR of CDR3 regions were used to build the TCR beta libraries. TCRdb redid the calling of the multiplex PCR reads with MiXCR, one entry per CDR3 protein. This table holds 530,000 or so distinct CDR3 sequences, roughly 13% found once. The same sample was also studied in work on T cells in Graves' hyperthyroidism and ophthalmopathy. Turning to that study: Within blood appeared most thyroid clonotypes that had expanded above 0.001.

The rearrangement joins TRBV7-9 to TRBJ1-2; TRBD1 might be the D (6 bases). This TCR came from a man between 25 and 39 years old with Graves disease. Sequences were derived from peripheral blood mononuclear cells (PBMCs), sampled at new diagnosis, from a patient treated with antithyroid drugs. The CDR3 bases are TGTGCCAGCAGCCGGGACAAAGGGGACTATGGCTACACCTTC. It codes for CASSRDKGDYGYTF.